Listed here are 14 T cell receptor beta chains from one sample, sequenced in a study of breast tumors, draining lymph nodes, adjacent tissues. TCRdb re-analysed the multiplex PCR reads in MiXCR, keeping a single row per CDR3 protein. The table shows 200,000 to 250,000 distinct CDR3 sequences, with less than 45% occurring only once. Samples came from axillary lymph nodes draining the breast cancer. The specimen was axillary lymph node tissue. The receptors come from a female donor with breast cancer. Some clones in this sample may be carry-over from other donors' samples.

This clonotype has ten or more counts. This chain connects TRBV6-6 to TRBJ2-3, with 13 nucleotides matching TRBD2. Per the germline V gene, CDR1 is MNHNY and CDR2 is SVGAGI (reference sequence). This CDR3 is built from 17 residues. V gave up 2 bases and J gave up 5 bases; unmatched junction bases: 7. The CDR3 DNA is TGTGCCAGCAGTTACCCGGGGACTAGCGGGACGAGAGATACGCAGTATTTT. It codes for CASSYPGTSGTRDTQYF.

This sequence joins TRBV7-8 and TRBJ2-3; TRBD1 matches 10 bases. V lost 3 bases and J lost 4; bases outside the gene matches: 4. The CDR3 spans 15 residues. The V gene's germline CDR1 is SGHVS and CDR2 FQNEAQ. The CDR3 DNA reads as TGTGCCAGCAGCTTCGACAGGGGGCCGCCAGATACGCAGTATTTT. Encoded protein: CASSFDRGPPDTQYF.

This chain connects TRBV20-1 to TRBJ1-6; D uncertain. Trimming took 5 bases from V and 14 from J, leaving 19 bases between them. The length of the CDR3 is 13 residues. Germline loops: CDR1 DFQATT, CDR2 SNEGSKA (reference sequence). The CDR3 DNA reads as TGCAGTGCTTCTCCGGGTGCTCAATCAGCCCTCCACTTT. Encoded protein: CSASPGAQSALHF.

This clonotype was recorded at least ten times. V and J are TRBV7-2 and TRBJ1-5; 7 bases are shared with TRBD1. The junction had 10 bases not matched to a gene; V was cut back by 5 bases and J by 0 bases. Per germline, CDR1 SGHTA and CDR2 FQGNSA. This CDR3 has 17 residues. The CDR3 sequence: CASSLGTDFYSNQPQHF. DNA of the CDR3: TGTGCCAGCAGCCTAGGGACAGATTTTTATAGCAATCAGCCCCAGCATTTT.

The rearrangement joins TRBV6-2 or TRBV6-3 to TRBJ2-1; TRBD2 matches at 10 bases. V gave up 5 bases and J gave up 4 bases; unmatched junction bases: 14. This CDR3 is built from 18 residues. Per the germline V gene, CDR1 is MNHEY and CDR2 is SVGEGT. The CDR3, as DNA: TGTGCCAGCAGTACCTCGTTGATAGCGGGGGGTATTTACAATGAGCAGTTCTTC. Its protein product is CASSTSLIAGGIYNEQFF.

This clonotype was counted many times. The V and J genes are TRBV20-1 and TRBJ1-4, with a possible D match to TRBD1 (5 bases). The CDR3 runs to 15 residues. Germline assignment: CDR1 DFQATT and CDR2 SNEGSKA (reference sequence). V lost 2 bases and J 6 bases, leaving 16 bases between the germline ends. The DNA of the CDR3 is TGCAGTGCTAGACGACCGGACAAGGTGGATGAAAAACTGTTTTTT. Its protein is CSARRPDKVDEKLFF.

Comments on this clonotype: Given a much more abundant clone one base away, this may be a read error. V and J are TRBV20-1 and TRBJ1-5; D is perhaps TRBD1 (5 bases). The germline CDR1 and CDR2 sequences are DFQATT and SNEGSKA (reference sequence). CDR3 length: 15 residues. The CDR3 reads CSAPTAGNSTQPQHF. The CDR3 coding sequence is TGCAGTGCTCCCACGGCAGGGAATAGCACTCAGCCCCAGCATTTT.

This clonotype was counted at least ten times. V and J are TRBV20-1 and TRBJ2-5, with D perhaps matching TRBD1 (5 bases). The germline CDR1 and CDR2 sequences are DFQATT and SNEGSKA (reference sequence). This CDR3 spans 12 amino acids. Trimming took 6 bases from V and 3 from J, leaving 11 bases between them. The CDR3 sequence is CSAGAEEETQYF. In DNA, the CDR3 is TGCAGTGCAGGGGCAGAGGAAGAGACCCAGTACTTC.

This clonotype appeared a few times. The J gene is TRBJ1-3, the V gene TRBV18; 11 nucleotides align to TRBD1. V shed 5 bases and J 3 bases; nucleotides not matched to a gene: 6. The germline V gene has CDR1 KGHSH and CDR2 LQKENI. This CDR3 spans 16 amino acids. Here the CDR3 DNA reads TGTGCCAGCTCAGCGGGACAGGGGGACGGTGGAAACACCATATATTTT. It encodes CASSAGQGDGGNTIYF.

The table lists this clonotype with a few counts. The V gene is TRBV11-1, the J gene TRBJ2-6; 8 nucleotides match TRBD2. This CDR3 has 19 amino acids. The germline V gene encodes CDR1 SGHAT and CDR2 FQDESV (reference sequence). The V and J ends lost 2 bases and 0 bases, in that order; junction bases with no gene match: 9. The CDR3 region is CASSLSLPGGGSGANVLTF. CDR3 sequence (DNA): TGTGCCAGCAGCTTATCTCTCCCGGGGGGGGGCTCTGGGGCCAACGTCCTGACTTTC.

The V call is TRBV5-1, the J call TRBJ1-5, with 7 bases aligning to TRBD1. The ends lost 2 bases at V and 11 bases at J; junction bases unmatched: 13. The CDR3 has 15 residues. CDR1 and CDR2 from the germline V gene are SGHRS and YFSETQ. Here the CDR3 DNA reads TGCGCCAGCAGCTTAGGACTAGCCAGGGGGGAGACCCAGCATTTT. It translates to CASSLGLARGETQHF.

The DNA for the CDR3 is TGCGCCAGCAGCTTCGGGAGCCCAGGGTACAATGAGCAGTTCTTC. Translating it yields CASSFGSPGYNEQFF. V is TRBV10-1 and J is TRBJ2-1, with a possible D match to TRBD2 (6 bases). Germline CDR1 reads WNHNN; CDR2 reads SYGVQD (reference sequence). The V end was cut by 6 bases, the J end by 4 bases, with 16 bases between. This CDR3 spans 15 amino acids.

V is TRBV7-8 and J is TRBJ2-5; 7 bases line up with TRBD2. V lost 5 bases to trimming and J lost 5 bases; unmatched junction nucleotides: 8. The CDR3 spans 14 residues. The V gene's germline CDR1 is SGHVS and CDR2 FQNEAQ. The CDR3 region is CASSPNWGGETQYF. In nucleotides, the CDR3 is TGTGCCAGCAGCCCCAACTGGGGGGGGGAGACCCAGTACTTC.

This clonotype has ten or more counts. CDR3 sequence reads: CASSQEMGRAEQFF. The CDR3 bases are TGCGCCAGCAGCCAAGAAATGGGTCGAGCGGAGCAGTTCTTC. This rearrangement joins TRBV4-1 to TRBJ2-1; D unresolved. The CDR3 extends over 14 amino acids. Germline V gene data show CDR1 as MGHRA and CDR2 as YSYEKL. The ends were cut back, 0 bases at V and 10 bases at J, with 13 bases in the middle.